This T cell receptor beta chain was sequenced for a study of spatial heterogeneity in lung cancer. Points from the study as a whole: Mutation tallies in tumors tracked expanded intratumoral alpha and beta TCR counts.

Every TCR cDNA molecule carried a tag that served as a unique molecular identifier. TCRdb called the 5' RACE reads again in MiXCR, with one record for every CDR3 protein. The repertoire includes some 16,000 distinct CDR3 sequences, roughly 7% of them detected once, and around 20% sits in the top ten. Time point defined: sample taken at primary tumor resection. Frozen PBMC, nontumor lung or tumor provided whole RNA, which was sequenced unsorted. This clonotype has at least ten counts. Its specificity is not known. The library was built for alpha chains, so this beta chain is an off-target read and its size means little. V shed 5 bases and J 2 bases; nucleotides not matched to a gene: 8. This CDR3 region has 17 residues. Germline CDR1 and CDR2: SEHNR and FQNEAQ (reference sequence).

This chain links TRBV7-9 with TRBJ2-1; the match to TRBD2 covers 11 bases. This specimen was lung tumor tissue, taken at surgery. The receptor's source is a female donor with early-stage non-small cell lung cancer. CDR3 loop: CASSTQLAGEAYNEQFF. The CDR3 DNA reads as TGTGCCAGCAGCACCCAACTAGCGGGGGAAGCCTACAATGAGCAGTTCTTC.